In its sample, the clone carrying this TCR beta chain was seen many times. Its antigen is not identified. Hyperthyroidism of Graves' type that showed no ophthalmopathy progression within 18 months was stable. This CDR3 has 15 amino acids. Trimming took 1 base from V and 4 from J, leaving 16 bases between them. In germline, CDR1 is DFQATT, CDR2 SNEGSKA (reference sequence). Regions amplified from RNA transcripts were the TCR beta CDR3 regions. HTBI primers drove first-round RT-PCR of the TCR CDR3. Each CDR3 protein gets one entry after TCRdb re-called the multiplex PCR reads with MiXCR. The sample lists around 350,000 distinct CDR3 sequences; about 13% were seen once. These data originate in a study of T cells in Graves' hyperthyroidism and ophthalmopathy. Notes on the study in general: The model made its ophthalmopathy prediction, and onset followed a median around six months later. Ophthalmopathy and stable hyperthyroidism were separated by a 13 V-J model.

The chain is built from TRBV20-1 and TRBJ1-2, with D possibly being TRBD1 (5 bases). This clonotype originated in a woman aged 18-30 years with Graves' hyperthyroidism. Sequencing used blood. CDR3 in DNA: TGCAGTGCTAGAGTGGGTGCGGGACGCCTCTATGGCTACACCTTC. Protein sequence: CSARVGAGRLYGYTF.